This TCR beta chain was sequenced for a study of blood T cells in healthy people across ages. This clonotype appeared once. The antigen is undetermined. A read error may be the cause here, since a much bigger clone is one base away. A second PCR of 7 to 11 cycles used a sample-barcoded 5' primer and a J-beta primer mix. A 12-random-nucleotide template-switch adaptor tagged each cDNA molecule. One entry per CDR3 protein results from TCRdb running MiXCR on the 5' RACE reads. Here the sample spans more than 1,400,000 distinct CDR3 sequences, 42% being singletons. Each donor's blood draw was roughly 9.8 milliliters of peripheral blood. Germline V gives CDR1 SEHNR, CDR2 FQNEAQ (reference sequence). This CDR3 has 12 residues. V was shortened by 4 bases and J by 5 bases, with 9 bases between the two germline ends. The study, taken as a whole, reports: CMV status of donors was not determined, possibly confounding expanded clonotype changes. Estimates based on one million T cells were treated as lower bounds.

This chain uses TRBV7-9 with TRBJ2-7; no definite D call. The sequenced sample was blood. This clonotype originated in a woman between 18 and 30 years old in good health. CDR3 residues: CASSSQSDEQYF. The CDR3 bases are TGTGCCAGCAGCTCCCAAAGCGACGAGCAGTACTTC.